This T cell receptor (beta chain) was sequenced during a study of T cell responses to AZD1222 COVID-19 vaccine. Whole-study results and caveats: Baseline seropositivity characterized only a handful of AZD1222 recipients. The study found vaccine-associated CD4 TCRs spanning spike, dominant at 160-218 and 743-854. Unmutated regions of variants are reportedly targeted by nearly half of spike-specific TCRs. Donors were mostly white British, more females; clonal diversity possibly underestimated.

TCRdb's copy holds only in-frame clones and misses some; the assay was immunoSEQ multiplex PCR. The sample comprises more than 95,000 clones, about 92% of which are singletons, and 4% to 5.5% rests with the top ten. Note on this clone: The antigen is undetermined.

V was pared by 5 bases and J by 3 bases, with 7 bases of the junction left unmatched. Per the germline V gene, CDR1 is SEHNR and CDR2 is FQNEAQ (reference sequence). The CDR3 runs 14 residues. The gene calls are TRBV7-9 and TRBJ2-7, with TRBD1 matching 7 bases. This specimen consisted of peripheral blood, obtained on day 0 of AZD1222 vaccination. The source of this sequence is an adult in good health. In DNA form, the CDR3 reads TGTGCCAGCAGCACCCACAGGGGATTCTACGAGCAGTACTTC. Its translation: CASSTHRGFYEQYF.